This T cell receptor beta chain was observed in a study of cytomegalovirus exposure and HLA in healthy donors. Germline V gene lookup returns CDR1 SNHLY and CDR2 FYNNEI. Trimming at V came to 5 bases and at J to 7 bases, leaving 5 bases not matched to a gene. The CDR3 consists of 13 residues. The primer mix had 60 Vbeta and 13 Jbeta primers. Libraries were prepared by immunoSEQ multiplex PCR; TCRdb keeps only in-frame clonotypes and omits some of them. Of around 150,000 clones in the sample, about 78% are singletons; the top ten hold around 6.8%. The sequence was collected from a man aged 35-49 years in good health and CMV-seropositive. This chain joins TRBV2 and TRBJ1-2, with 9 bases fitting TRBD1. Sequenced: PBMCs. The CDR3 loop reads CASSTTGGSGYTF. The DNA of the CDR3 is TGTGCCAGCAGTACCACAGGGGGCAGTGGCTACACCTTC.